This T cell receptor (beta chain) was observed in a study of blood T cell repertoires in COVID-19. Sequencing used immunoSEQ multiplex PCR; TCRdb keeps in-frame clones, though not all of them. Altogether roughly 250,000 clones are present, roughly nine tenths being singletons, with the ten largest covering around 2%. CDR3 length equals 14 residues. The trim removed 5 bases at V and 5 bases at J, leaving 7 bases unmatched. CDR1 and CDR2 (germline): SGHTA, FQGNSA. This receptor was taken from a woman under 30 who had recovered from COVID-19. This chain joins TRBV7-2 and TRBJ2-5, with 8 bases that match TRBD1. Sequenced material: PBMCs or T cells enriched from blood (not recorded which). The CDR3 reads CASSQGAGRETQYF. CDR3 nucleotides: TGTGCCAGCAGCCAGGGGGCGGGGCGGGAGACCCAGTACTTC.